The entry below gives a single T cell receptor beta chain sequence along with its context. No antigen is known for it. This entry is derived from a study of CD8 T cells in Susac syndrome. Reverse transcription of 0.5 to 1 ug RNA used random hexamers. The authors amplified TCR beta CDR3 across 54 Vbeta and 13 Jbeta using immunoSEQ multiplex PCR. MiXCR, run by TCRdb on the immunoSEQ multiplex PCR reads, gives a single entry per CDR3 protein. Among about 190,000 distinct CDR3 sequences listed, approximately 95% were seen once. CD8+ and CD4+ T cells circulating in blood were sequenced for TCR beta. The CD8+ and CD4+ T cells were isolated magnetically using a negative isolation approach, whereas the TEMRA cells were enriched by FACS. Study observations and caveats: By the study's own acknowledgment, its TCR sequencing and HLA analysis included relatively few individuals.

Input material: CD4+ T cells from PBMCs. The receptor was derived from a human donor in good health.

The CDR3 is CSGGEETQYF. DNA of the CDR3: TGCAGCGGGGGGGAAGAGACCCAGTACTTC. V is TRBV29-1 and J is TRBJ2-5; D possibly corresponds to TRBD2 (6 bases). Germline lookup yields CDR1 SQVTM and CDR2 ANQGSEA. Trimming cost V 7 bases and J 3 bases, with 6 bases left between them. This CDR3 has 10 amino acids.